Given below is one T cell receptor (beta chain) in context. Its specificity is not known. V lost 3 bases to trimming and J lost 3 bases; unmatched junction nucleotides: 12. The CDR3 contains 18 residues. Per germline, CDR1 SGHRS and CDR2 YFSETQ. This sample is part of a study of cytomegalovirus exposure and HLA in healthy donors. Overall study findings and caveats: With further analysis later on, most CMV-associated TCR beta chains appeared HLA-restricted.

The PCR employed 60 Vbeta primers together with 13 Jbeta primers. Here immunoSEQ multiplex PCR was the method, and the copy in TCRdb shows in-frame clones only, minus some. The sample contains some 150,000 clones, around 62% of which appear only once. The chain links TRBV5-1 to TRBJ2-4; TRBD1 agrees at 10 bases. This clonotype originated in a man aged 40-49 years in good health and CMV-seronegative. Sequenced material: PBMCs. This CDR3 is CASSSAIPGQGIKNIQYF. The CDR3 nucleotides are TGCGCCAGCAGCTCGGCCATCCCGGGACAGGGGATCAAAAACATTCAGTACTTC.